The 29 T cell receptor beta chains below were found in one sample sequenced in a study of blood T cell repertoires in COVID-19 (dated by TCRdb to about 2020). The library was obtained by the immunoSEQ multiplex PCR assay. This is the immuneACCESS table as TCRdb keeps it, with only in-frame sequences that have V and J called. A part of the clones is gone; compared with another copy, unresolved V genes explain less than half, and the rest is unexplained. For this sample there are 210,000 or so clones; under 85% appear just once. The top ten clones comprise 1.8% of the sample. Source material: PBMCs or T cells enriched from blood (not recorded which). The receptors shown here come from a man between 60 and 75 years old who had recovered from COVID-19.

The rearrangement links TRBV14 to TRBJ1-6; D uncertain. V lost 6 bases, J lost 7 bases, and 7 bases lay in between. The CDR3 contains 12 residues. Looked up from germline, CDR1 is SGHDN and CDR2 is FVKESK. CDR3 nucleotide sequence: TGTGCCAGCAGTCGGTCGAATTCACCCCTCCACTTT. This translates into CASSRSNSPLHF.

The chain combines TRBV12-5 with TRBJ1-3; 8 nucleotides agree with TRBD1. The V segment lost 5 bases and the J segment 0 bases; nucleotides outside the gene matches: 3. Germline V lookup: CDR1 LGHNT, CDR2 FRNRAP. The CDR3 runs to 15 residues. CDR3 loop: CASGGQGSSGNTIYF. In nucleotides, the CDR3 is TGTGCTAGTGGTGGACAGGGATCCTCTGGAAACACCATATATTTT. The full variable domain, with the rest looked up from reference TRBV12-5 and TRBJ1-3, is DARVTQTPRHKVTEMGQEVTMRCQPILGHNTVFWYRQTMMQGLELLAYFRNRAPLDDSGMPKDRFSAEMPDATLATLKIQPSEPRDSAVYFCASGGQGSSGNTIYFGEGSWLTVV.

This chain connects TRBV4-1 to TRBJ1-1; 8 bases are shared with TRBD1. With 1 base clipped from V and 0 bases from J, the junction kept 7 bases outside the gene matches. Germline CDR1 MGHRA, CDR2 YSYEKL. The CDR3 covers 17 residues. The CDR3 region is CASSQGTGRNMNTEAFF. In DNA form, the CDR3 reads TGCGCCAGCAGCCAAGGGACAGGGCGAAACATGAACACTGAAGCTTTCTTT.

The chain employs TRBV6-5 and TRBJ1-1, with TRBD1 matching over 9 bases. Germline V gene lookup returns CDR1 MNHEY and CDR2 SVGAGI. There are 13 residues in the CDR3. Losses at the gene ends were 6 bases for V and 10 bases for J; bases not matched to a gene: 9. CDR3 coding DNA: TGTGCCAGCAGCTCGGACAGGGGATGGGCAGCTTTCTTT. Amino acid sequence: CASSSDRGWAAFF.

This clone was seen a handful of times. V gene TRBV28 combines with J gene TRBJ1-2; 10 positions match TRBD1. Germline loops: CDR1 MDHEN, CDR2 SYDVKM. CDR3 size: 17 residues. Losses at the gene ends were 6 bases for V and 0 bases for J; bases not matched to a gene: 10. CDR3 protein: CASRPSGTGAANYGYTF. CDR3 coding DNA: TGTGCCAGCAGGCCTTCCGGGACAGGGGCCGCTAACTATGGCTACACCTTC.

CDR3 DNA: TGCGCCAGCAGCTTAGGCTGGCAGGCCGGTGACTACGAGCAGTACTTC. It yields the protein CASSLGWQAGDYEQYF. V is TRBV5-1 and J is TRBJ2-7; D gene uncertain. V was trimmed by 2 bases and J by 3 bases, leaving 18 bases between them. Germline CDR1 reads SGHRS; CDR2 reads YFSETQ. The CDR3 totals 16 residues. Full variable domain (outside the CDR3, taken from reference TRBV5-1 and TRBJ2-7): KAGVTQTPRYLIKTRGQQVTLSCSPISGHRSVSWYQQTPGQGLQFLFEYFSETQRNKGNFPGRFSGRQFSNSRSEMNVSTLELGDSALYLCASSLGWQAGDYEQYFGPGTRLTVT.

In its sample, this clone was seen a few times. Other DNA sequences in this specimen translate into the identical CDR3. The gene calls are TRBV6-4 and TRBJ1-1, with D maybe TRBD1 (5 bases). CDR3 size: 13 residues. V was shortened by 2 bases and J by 4 bases, with 8 bases between the two germline ends. CDR1 is MRHNA, CDR2 SNTAGT, per germline. CDR3 region: CASSDRGITEAFF. CDR3 bases: TGTGCCAGCAGTGACAGGGGTATCACTGAAGCTTTCTTT.

The genes are TRBV6-5 and TRBJ1-2, with 11 bases identical to TRBD1. With 7 bases clipped from V and 7 bases from J, the junction kept 8 bases outside the gene matches. CDR3 length: 14 amino acids. Germline V gene lookup returns CDR1 MNHEY and CDR2 SVGAGI. The CDR3 loop is CASTGDRGFSGYTF. CDR3 DNA sequence: TGTGCCAGCACCGGGGACAGGGGGTTTAGTGGCTACACCTTC.

A word on this clone: At one of its ends the junction is not consistent with the germline gene, which may arise from a read error. This sequence joins TRBV7-7 and TRBJ2-5; 9 positions match TRBD1. Germline V gives CDR1 SSHAT, CDR2 FNYEAQ (reference sequence). The CDR3 runs 14 residues. The CDR3: CASSQDRGPQTQYF. The DNA for the CDR3 is TGTGCTAGCAGCCAGGACAGGGGCCCCCAGACCCAGTACTTC.

The CDR3 region is CASSHEGQKNTEAFF. The CDR3 DNA is TGCGCCAGCAGCCATGAGGGACAGAAGAACACTGAAGCTTTCTTT. The chain joins TRBV4-3 to TRBJ1-1; TRBD1 aligns across 7 bases. The length of the CDR3 is 15 residues. J gave up 1 base and V 3 bases, and 5 bases lay outside the gene matches. Germline CDR1 LGHNA, CDR2 YSLEER.

CDR3 nucleotides: TGTGCCAGCAGAGAGGGGGGGTTTAAGGGGTCCACTAATGAAAAACTGTTTTTT. As protein: CASREGGFKGSTNEKLFF. This chain joins TRBV28 and TRBJ1-4; the D gene is possibly TRBD1 (6 bases). V lost 6 bases to trimming and J lost 2 bases, with 22 bases between them. CDR1 is MDHEN, CDR2 SYDVKM, per germline. The CDR3 covers 18 residues. Full variable domain (missing parts from reference TRBV28 and TRBJ1-4): DVKVTQSSRYLVKRTGEKVFLECVQDMDHENMFWYRQDPGLGLRLIYFSYDVKMKEKGDIPEGYSVSREKKERFSLILESASTNQTSMYLCASREGGFKGSTNEKLFFGSGTQLSVL.

V is TRBV6-5 and J is TRBJ1-2; tentative D call: TRBD1 (6 bases). Germline assignment: CDR1 MNHEY and CDR2 SVGAGI. The CDR3 contains 14 residues. Between the trimmed V and J ends, which lost 8 bases and 7 bases, there was a span of 20 bases. CDR3 in amino acids: CASLAGGGKVGYTF. The CDR3 bases are TGTGCCAGCCTCGCCGGGGGGGGCAAGGTTGGCTACACCTTC.

J is TRBJ2-1 and V is TRBV7-8; 7 bases map to TRBD1. V gave up 4 bases and J gave up 2 bases; unmatched junction bases: 5. From germline, CDR1 is SGHVS and CDR2 FQNEAQ. This CDR3 has 15 residues. This CDR3 reads CASSSSGGPYNEQFF. The DNA of the CDR3 is TGTGCCAGCAGCTCCTCAGGGGGTCCCTACAATGAGCAGTTCTTC.

The rearrangement joins TRBV30 to TRBJ1-4, with a possible D match to TRBD1 (6 bases). Germline V lookup: CDR1 GTSNPN, CDR2 SVGIG (reference sequence). This CDR3 contains 14 residues. V shed 0 bases and J shed 8 bases, with 13 bases lying between them. The CDR3: CAWSVGGDLEKLFF. The DNA of the CDR3 is TGTGCCTGGAGTGTTGGGGGCGACCTCGAAAAACTGTTTTTT.

The chain carries TRBV4-2 and TRBJ2-2; 7 bases agree with TRBD2. Germline assignment: CDR1 LGHNA and CDR2 YNFKEQ. Trimming removed 1 base from V and 0 bases from J; junction bases left unmatched: 8. The CDR3 contains 18 residues. In DNA form, the CDR3 reads TGTGCCAGCAGCCAAGTGCAAGGGCTAGCGGCGAACACCGGGGAGCTGTTTTTT. This translates into CASSQVQGLAANTGELFF.

This chain joins TRBV6-6 and TRBJ2-7; TRBD2 matches at 10 bases. The germline V gene has CDR1 MNHNY and CDR2 SVGAGI (reference sequence). J gave up 1 base and V 2 bases, and 5 bases lay outside the gene matches. The CDR3 has 16 residues. The CDR3 spells CASSYGKRGGSYEQYF. CDR3 nucleotides: TGTGCCAGCAGTTACGGCAAGCGGGGGGGATCCTACGAGCAGTACTTC.

The gene calls are TRBV2 and TRBJ2-1, with 10 bases aligning to TRBD2. This CDR3 contains 14 residues. In germline, CDR1 is SNHLY, CDR2 FYNNEI. V lost 4 bases, J lost 16 bases, and 13 bases stayed unmatched. The CDR3 sequence: CASSGYSSGSKRFF. The CDR3 DNA reads TGTGCCAGCAGTGGGTATTCTAGCGGGAGTAAAAGATTCTTC. The variable domain in full, completed from reference TRBV2 and TRBJ2-1, reads EPEVTQTPSHQVTQMGQEVILRCVPISNHLYFYWYRQILGQKVEFLVSFYNNEISEKSEIFDDQFSVERPDGSNFTLKIRSTKLEDSAMYFCASSGYSSGSKRFFGPGTRLTVL.

The chain uses TRBV7-9 and TRBJ2-7; 7 nucleotides match TRBD1. CDR1 and CDR2 (germline): SEHNR, FQNEAQ (reference sequence). V shed 5 bases and J 0 bases; nucleotides not matched to a gene: 7. The CDR3 has 15 amino acids. The CDR3, as DNA: TGTGCCAGCAGCCAGACAGGGCCTAGCTCCTACGAGCAGTACTTC. Encoded protein: CASSQTGPSSYEQYF.

This clone is a singleton in its sample. The chain is built from TRBV2 and TRBJ2-3; 15 bases are a match to TRBD2. Germline V gene data show CDR1 as SNHLY and CDR2 as FYNNEI. The CDR3 consists of 16 residues. Trimming cost V 4 bases and J 5 bases; bases outside gene matches: 4. The CDR3: CASSGTSGGAGDTQYF. The DNA of the CDR3 is TGTGCCAGCAGTGGGACTAGCGGGGGGGCTGGAGATACGCAGTATTTT.

V usage is TRBV10-3 and J usage is TRBJ1-1; D is unresolved. The V gene lost 0 bases and the J gene lost 3 bases, with 5 bases spanning the gap. This CDR3 is 13 amino acids long. The germline gives CDR1 ENHRY, CDR2 SYGVKD. The CDR3 DNA sequence: TGTGCCATCAGTGAGTCGAGGGACACTGAAGCTTTCTTT. Its translation: CAISESRDTEAFF.

V is TRBV7-9 and J is TRBJ1-4, with D perhaps TRBD1 (5 bases). V was pared by 4 bases and J by 0 bases, with 12 bases between. Germline CDR1 SEHNR, CDR2 FQNEAQ (reference sequence). The CDR3 spans 16 residues. The DNA of the CDR3 is TGTGCCAGCAGCTATTCTGCGACAGCAACTAATGAAAAACTGTTTTTT. As protein: CASSYSATATNEKLFF. The whole variable domain, remainder taken from reference TRBV7-9 and TRBJ1-4, is DTGVSQNPRHKITKRGQNVTFRCDPISEHNRLYWYRQTLGQGPEFLTYFQNEAQLEKSRLLSDRFSAERPKGSFSTLEIQRTEQGDSAMYLCASSYSATATNEKLFFGSGTQLSVL.

The chain has TRBV24-1 and TRBJ2-3, with D possibly being TRBD1 (5 bases). The V end was cut by 1 base, the J end by 0 bases, with 16 bases between. CDR1 is KGHDR and CDR2 is SFDVKD in the germline V gene. The CDR3 contains 18 residues. The CDR3 nucleotides are TGTGCCACCAGTGATTTTCCCGTGACAGACGCTAGCACAGATACGCAGTATTTT. It codes for CATSDFPVTDASTDTQYF.

This clone was counted a single time. V is TRBV18 and J is TRBJ1-2; 7 positions agree with TRBD1. The CDR3 covers 15 residues. V was clipped by 2 bases and J by 4 bases; unmatched bases: 7. CDR1 KGHSH and CDR2 LQKENI come from the germline V gene. CDR3 in amino acids: CASSPADREAYGYTF. The DNA for the CDR3 is TGTGCCAGCTCACCAGCTGACAGGGAGGCCTATGGCTACACCTTC.

The V and J genes are TRBV5-1 and TRBJ2-6, with D possibly being TRBD1 (6 bases). The V end lost 5 bases, the J end lost 4 bases, and 16 bases lay between the germline ends. CDR1 and CDR2 (germline): SGHRS, YFSETQ. The CDR3 is 16 residues long. In DNA, the CDR3 is TGCGCCAGCAGGCAACTACAGGGTGACGGGGCCAACGTCCTGACTTTC. Translation: CASRQLQGDGANVLTF.

As DNA, the CDR3 is TGTGCCAGCTCACCATTCCAACACCGCACTGAAGCTTTCTTT. Translation gives CASSPFQHRTEAFF. The chain joins TRBV18 to TRBJ1-1; D gene uncertain. V dropped 2 bases and J dropped 4 bases, with 11 bases sitting between them. The CDR3 is made up of 14 amino acids. CDR1 KGHSH and CDR2 LQKENI come from the germline V gene.

The chain links TRBV6-6 to TRBJ2-6; D call uncertain. The CDR3 spans 15 residues. V lost 6 bases and J lost 1, with 10 bases in between. The germline CDR1 and CDR2 sequences are MNHNY and SVGAGI (reference sequence). The CDR3 loop reads CASSKEQSGANVLTF. As DNA, the CDR3 is TGTGCCAGCAGCAAAGAGCAATCTGGGGCCAACGTCCTGACTTTC.

This rearrangement joins TRBV10-3 to TRBJ1-1; D not certain. Between the trimmed V and J ends, which lost 6 bases and 0 bases, there was a span of 11 bases. CDR1 and CDR2 (germline): ENHRY, SYGVKD. The CDR3 loop spans 14 amino acids. In nucleotides, the CDR3 is TGTGCCATCAGAAAGCGGACTATGAACACTGAAGCTTTCTTT. Translating gives CAIRKRTMNTEAFF.

This sequence joins TRBV10-3 and TRBJ1-2; D remains ambiguous. Germline CDR1 and CDR2: ENHRY and SYGVKD. V gave up 4 bases and J gave up 4 bases, with 10 bases separating them. The CDR3 is made up of 13 amino acids. This CDR3 reads CAISVQISYGYTF. CDR3 DNA: TGTGCCATCAGTGTTCAGATTTCCTATGGCTACACCTTC.

The chain combines TRBV29-1 with TRBJ1-1; no clear D. The length of the CDR3 is 12 residues. The V and J ends lost 3 bases and 3 bases respectively, with 8 bases between them. Germline CDR1 reads SQVTM; CDR2 reads ANQGSEA. The CDR3 sequence is CSVELWHTEAFF. Here the CDR3 DNA reads TGCAGCGTTGAGTTGTGGCACACTGAAGCTTTCTTT.